The clone carrying this TCR beta chain was seen at least ten times. The CDR3 runs to 13 residues. The germline V gene encodes CDR1 MNHNS and CDR2 SASEGT. The V and J ends lost 7 bases and 3 bases respectively, with 13 bases between them. This entry comes from a study of glioma-infiltrating T cells. Using RNA template, CDR3s of TCR alpha and beta were amplified with iRepertoire arm-PCR. TCRdb independently ran MiXCR on the multiplex PCR reads; one entry per CDR3 protein. The profile shows about 130,000 distinct CDR3 sequences, roughly 24% of them singletons. The sample comprised glioma tissue, nonneoplastic brain tissue, or PBMCs (not recorded which). The chain uses TRBV6-1 and TRBJ2-7; D might be TRBD1 or TRBD2, each matching 5 bases. This TCR derives from a human donor with low-grade glioma or glioblastoma, undergoing nonglioma brain surgery, or in good health (not recorded which). In DNA form, the CDR3 reads TGTGCCAGCACCGAGGGACCTCTCTACGAGCAGTACTTC. Amino acids: CASTEGPLYEQYF.